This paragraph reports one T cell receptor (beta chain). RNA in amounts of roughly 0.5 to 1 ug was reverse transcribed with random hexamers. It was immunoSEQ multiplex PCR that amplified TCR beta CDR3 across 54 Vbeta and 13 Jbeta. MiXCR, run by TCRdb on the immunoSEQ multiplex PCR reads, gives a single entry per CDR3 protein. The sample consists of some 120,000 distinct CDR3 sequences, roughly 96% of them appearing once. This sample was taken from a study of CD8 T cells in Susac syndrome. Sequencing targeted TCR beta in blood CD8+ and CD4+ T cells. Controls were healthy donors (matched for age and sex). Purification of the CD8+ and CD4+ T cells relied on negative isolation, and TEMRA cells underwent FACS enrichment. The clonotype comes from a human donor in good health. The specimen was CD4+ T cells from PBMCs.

The CDR3 nucleotides read TGTGCCAGCAGCTCCCTCCCAGGGGCCTTAAGTGAAAAACTGTTTTTT. It yields the protein CASSSLPGALSEKLFF. V gene TRBV7-8 combines with J gene TRBJ1-4, with D possibly matching TRBD1 (6 bases). CDR1 SGHVS and CDR2 FQNEAQ come from the germline V gene. The germline V and J ends were trimmed by 4 bases and 7 bases, with 19 bases remaining between them. The CDR3 contains 16 residues. Looking up the rest from reference TRBV7-8 and TRBJ1-4 gives the full variable domain: GAGVSQSPRYKVAKRGQDVALRCDPISGHVSLFWYQQALGQGPEFLTYFQNEAQLDKSGLPSDRFFAERPEGSVSTLKIQRTQQEDSAVYLCASSSLPGALSEKLFFGSGTQLSVL.